This T cell receptor (beta chain) was identified during a study of blood T cell repertoires in COVID-19. Looking at the study overall: T cells, B-cell-depleted T cells, or PBMCs provided the cDNA or gDNA that served as material.

V shed 0 bases and J shed 0 bases, with 7 bases lying between them. The CDR3 has 15 amino acids. The germline CDR1 and CDR2 sequences are SGHKS and YYEKEE (reference sequence). The table came from immunoSEQ multiplex PCR; TCRdb's copy has only in-frame clones and leaves some out. Of around 59,000 clones in the sample, around 81% were seen once. The sequence was collected from a woman aged 80 or over with active or convalescent COVID-19. The sequenced sample consisted of peripheral blood. This rearrangement joins TRBV5-5 to TRBJ1-5; D ambiguous. The CDR3 sequence is CASSLELYSNQPQHF. CDR3 in DNA: TGTGCCAGCAGCTTGGAACTATATAGCAATCAGCCCCAGCATTTT.